This T cell receptor (beta chain) was sequenced during a study of tumour-infiltrating T cells in Burkitt lymphoma. Study details: Productive clonality predicted overall and progression-free survival.

Study-wide findings and caveats: Many Burkitt lymphoma patients shared several public clonotypes.

The trim removed 4 bases at V and 4 bases at J, leaving 4 bases unmatched. The CDR3 extends over 14 amino acids. Germline lookup yields CDR1 SGHAT and CDR2 FQNNGV. Generated by immunoSEQ multiplex PCR, the TCRdb table keeps only in-frame clones and is missing some. The table includes some 2,300 clones, 14% detected once. Remarks on this clone: Its specificity is not known.

The origin of this receptor is a human donor with Burkitt lymphoma. Material for sequencing was tumor tissue. This chain links TRBV11-2 with TRBJ2-3; 8 bases align to TRBD2. In nucleotides, the CDR3 is TGTGCCAGCAGCTCGAGGACTAGCCCAGATACGCAGTATTTT. Translated: CASSSRTSPDTQYF.